This T cell receptor (beta chain) was sequenced in a study of T-cell reconstitution after alpha-beta-depleted transplantation in children. The CDR3 loop spans 14 amino acids. V lost 3 bases, J lost 7 bases, and 5 bases stayed unmatched. Germline CDR1 and CDR2: LNHNV and YYDKDF (reference sequence). Study-wide results and caveats: Several hundred rapidly expanded clones from non-depleted graft cells reportedly supplied alpha-beta T cells about two months post-transplant. High day-60 TCRbeta diversity in some patients came from surviving recipient T cells and thymic progenitors. A year post-transplant, T-cell counts and diversity derived mostly from newly produced T cells.

TCRbeta library construction was performed incorporating unique molecular identifiers. One entry per CDR3 protein, called by TCRdb with MiXCR from the PCR reads. The table has about 160,000 distinct CDR3 sequences, 8.5% to 14% seen once; the top ten hold about 12%. Concerning this clonotype itself: What it recognizes is unknown.

The source material was PBMCs, sampled before TCRalphabeta/CD19-depleted stem cell transplant. The V call is TRBV15, the J call TRBJ1-5; 8 nucleotides align to TRBD1. The receptor was derived from a boy younger than 10 with acute myeloid leukemia, due to receive a stem cell transplant. CDR3: CATSRTGEIQPQHF. In nucleotides, the CDR3 is TGTGCCACCAGCAGGACAGGGGAAATCCAGCCCCAGCATTTT.